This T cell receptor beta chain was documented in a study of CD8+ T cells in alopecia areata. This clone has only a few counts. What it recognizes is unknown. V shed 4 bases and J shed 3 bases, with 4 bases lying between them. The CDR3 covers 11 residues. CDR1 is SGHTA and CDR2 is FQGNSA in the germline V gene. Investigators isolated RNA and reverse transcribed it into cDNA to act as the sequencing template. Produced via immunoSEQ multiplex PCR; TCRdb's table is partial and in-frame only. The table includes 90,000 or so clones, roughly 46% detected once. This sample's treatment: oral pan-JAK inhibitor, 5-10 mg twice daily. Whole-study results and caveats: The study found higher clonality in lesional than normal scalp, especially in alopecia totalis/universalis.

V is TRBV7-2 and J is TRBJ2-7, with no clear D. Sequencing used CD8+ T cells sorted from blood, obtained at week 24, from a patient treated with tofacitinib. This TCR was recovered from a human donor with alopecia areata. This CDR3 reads CASSWSYEQYF. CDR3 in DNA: TGTGCCAGCAGCTGGAGCTACGAGCAGTACTTC.